Shown below are 19 T cell receptor beta chains from a single sample sequenced in a study of radiation and T cells in renal cell carcinoma (dated by TCRdb to the early 2020s). Explained via the paper, the time point label denotes: tumor resected at nephrectomy. In light of the paper, this sample's treatment or condition label describes: treatment-naive control, cytoreductive nephrectomy. Receptors were amplified or captured by the immunoSEQ multiplex PCR assay. TCRdb mirrors the immuneACCESS table, restricted to in-frame sequences. Some clones are absent from its copies; in checked studies, under half trace to an unresolved V gene, and the reason for the others is unknown. The sample contains 10,000 to 12,000 clones, roughly 58% of them found a single time. Of the sample, more than 7.5% falls within the top ten clones. Sample: tumor tissue, taken from a patient whose treatment was nephrectomy without radiotherapy. The receptor source for this set is a middle-aged man with renal cell carcinoma.

The rearrangement links TRBV4-1 to TRBJ2-2, with unresolved D. CDR1 and CDR2 from the germline V gene are MGHRA and YSYEKL. V was pared by 1 base and J by 2 bases, with 11 bases between. The CDR3 is 16 residues long. In DNA form, the CDR3 reads TGCGCCAGCAGCCAAGGTCTCCAGGTTAACACCGGGGAGCTGTTTTTT. It yields the protein CASSQGLQVNTGELFF.

The V gene is TRBV4-1, the J gene TRBJ2-5; D uncertain. The CDR3 runs 14 residues. Germline CDR1 reads MGHRA; CDR2 reads YSYEKL. Trimming removed 1 base from V and 4 bases from J, with 10 bases in between. The CDR3 is CASSQGGFGETQYF. CDR3 DNA: TGCGCCAGCAGCCAAGGTGGGTTTGGAGAGACCCAGTACTTC.

The chain has TRBV29-1 and TRBJ1-3, with 7 bases identical to TRBD1. The CDR3 extends over 13 amino acids. CDR1 and CDR2 from the germline V gene are SQVTM and ANQGSEA. The ends lost 4 bases at V and 4 bases at J; junction bases unmatched: 4. The CDR3 sequence is CSVARGGGNTIYF. The CDR3 bases are TGCAGCGTTGCCAGGGGGGGAGGAAACACCATATATTTT.

This clone was picked up one time. The rearrangement uses TRBV11-3 and TRBJ1-1, with D uncertain. The CDR3 loop spans 14 amino acids. V lost 2 bases, J lost 1 base, and 8 bases lay in between. CDR1 is SGHNT and CDR2 is YENEEA in the germline V gene. The CDR3 bases are TGTGCCAGCAGCTTATCGGGAAGGAACACTGAAGCTTTCTTT. This translates into CASSLSGRNTEAFF.

V and J are TRBV23-1 and TRBJ2-5; tentative D call: TRBD1 (5 bases). TRBV23-1 qualifies as an ORF whose function is uncertain. Between the trimmed V and J ends, which lost 11 bases and 5 bases, there was a span of 12 bases. The CDR3 contains 11 residues. CDR3: CAVSGSETQYF. In DNA form, the CDR3 reads TGCGCCGTATCAGGGTCGGAGACCCAGTACTTC.

This clone was recorded only once. This chain uses TRBV7-8 with TRBJ2-7, with D maybe TRBD1 (6 bases). The ends were cut back, 0 bases at V and 2 bases at J, with 8 bases in the middle. In germline, CDR1 is SGHVS, CDR2 FQNEAQ. This CDR3 region has 14 residues. The CDR3 reads CASSLAGQAYEQYF. In nucleotides, the CDR3 is TGTGCCAGCAGCTTAGCGGGACAAGCCTACGAGCAGTACTTC.

The chain couples TRBV4-1 to TRBJ2-6, with TRBD1 identical over 8 bases. V gave up 6 bases and J gave up 0 bases; unmatched junction bases: 10. The CDR3 length is 18 residues. Germline loops: CDR1 MGHRA, CDR2 YSYEKL. The CDR3 here is CASRPLDRVSSGANVLTF. In DNA form, the CDR3 reads TGCGCCAGCAGGCCTTTGGACAGGGTCAGCTCTGGGGCCAACGTCCTGACTTTC.

This clone was detected only a few times. The rearrangement joins TRBV2 to TRBJ2-2; D call uncertain. The V end lost 5 bases, the J end lost 3 bases, and 4 bases lay between the germline ends. Per the germline V gene, CDR1 is SNHLY and CDR2 is FYNNEI. The CDR3 consists of 12 residues. CDR3 region: CASSLDTGELFF. The DNA of the CDR3 is TGTGCCAGCAGTTTGGACACCGGGGAGCTGTTTTTT.

The chain joins TRBV11-2 to TRBJ1-5; D gene uncertain. The CDR3 length is 14 residues. V was pared by 3 bases and J by 3 bases, with 9 bases between. The germline gives CDR1 SGHAT, CDR2 FQNNGV. The CDR3 nucleotides are TGTGCCAGCAGCTTTGGGCAGACCAATCAGCCCCAGCATTTT. It codes for CASSFGQTNQPQHF.

The chain couples TRBV7-9 to TRBJ2-1; D remains ambiguous. This CDR3 is built from 15 residues. V lost 4 bases to trimming and J lost 6 bases, with 16 bases between them. Germline V CDR1 and CDR2: SEHNR, FQNEAQ (reference sequence). The CDR3 here is CASSSGPFTPNEQFF. The CDR3 DNA reads TGTGCCAGCAGCTCGGGCCCCTTCACACCCAATGAGCAGTTCTTC. Together with reference TRBV7-9 and TRBJ2-1, the CDR3 gives the full variable domain: DTGVSQNPRHKITKRGQNVTFRCDPISEHNRLYWYRQTLGQGPEFLTYFQNEAQLEKSRLLSDRFSAERPKGSFSTLEIQRTEQGDSAMYLCASSSGPFTPNEQFFGPGTRLTVL.

CDR3 residues: CASSPGLNTEAFF. The DNA of the CDR3 is TGTGCCAGCAGTCCAGGGTTGAACACTGAAGCTTTCTTT. J is TRBJ1-1 and V is TRBV5-6, with TRBD1 as a possible D gene (5 bases). The CDR3 totals 13 residues. Germline V gene lookup returns CDR1 SGHDT and CDR2 YYEEEE. Trimming took 5 bases from V and 0 from J, leaving 8 bases between them.

The chain combines TRBV28 with TRBJ1-5, with 9 bases lining up with TRBD1. The CDR3 is made up of 16 amino acids. Germline V lookup: CDR1 MDHEN, CDR2 SYDVKM. The ends lost 5 bases at V and 7 bases at J; junction bases unmatched: 12. The CDR3 is CASSPPGQGIRQPQHF. Here the CDR3 DNA reads TGTGCCAGCAGTCCCCCCGGACAGGGGATCAGGCAGCCCCAGCATTTT.

The V and J genes are TRBV5-1 and TRBJ1-4; 8 bases agree with TRBD1. The CDR3 runs 15 residues. Germline values: CDR1 SGHRS, CDR2 YFSETQ. J lost 6 bases, V lost 2 bases, and 6 bases had no gene match. CDR3 DNA: TGCGCCAGCAGCTTCGCAGGGGGCCGCGATGAAAAACTGTTTTTT. Translating gives CASSFAGGRDEKLFF.

The rearrangement uses TRBV6-1 and TRBJ1-1; D not certain. This CDR3 has 15 residues. V was trimmed by 2 bases and J by 7 bases, leaving 17 bases between them. CDR1 and CDR2 from the germline V gene are MNHNS and SASEGT. In nucleotides, the CDR3 is TGTGCCAGCAGTGAACAGAGGAGGGCAGGTAATGAAGCTTTCTTT. It translates to CASSEQRRAGNEAFF.

The table lists this clone with a few counts. The rearrangement links TRBV11-2 to TRBJ2-1; 12 bases match TRBD2. The germline gives CDR1 SGHAT, CDR2 FQNNGV. Unmatched junction bases numbered 10, after V lost 5 bases and J lost 8 bases. This CDR3 region has 16 residues. The CDR3 DNA is TGTGCCAGCAGCGCCCTGACTAGCGGGAGTCAGGATGAGCAGTTCTTC. Protein product: CASSALTSGSQDEQFF.

The V gene is TRBV27, the J gene TRBJ1-1; the match to TRBD1 covers 8 bases. CDR1 MNHEY and CDR2 SMNVEV come from the germline V gene (reference sequence). With 6 bases clipped from V and 5 bases from J, the junction kept 2 bases outside the gene matches. The CDR3 length is 12 residues. The CDR3 reads CASRGTGTEAFF. Here the CDR3 DNA reads TGTGCCAGCAGGGGGACAGGTACTGAAGCTTTCTTT.

The chain joins TRBV11-3 to TRBJ2-2; no clear D gene. The CDR3 extends over 12 amino acids. Trimming pared 6 bases from V and 3 bases from J, leaving 5 bases between. Germline CDR1 and CDR2: SGHNT and YENEEA. DNA of the CDR3: TGTGCCAGCAGTAGTCACACCGGGGAGCTGTTTTTT. Its translation is CASSSHTGELFF.

This chain connects TRBV11-2 to TRBJ2-1, with a tentative D call TRBD2 (5 bases). Germline V CDR1 and CDR2: SGHAT, FQNNGV. The length of the CDR3 is 15 residues. Deletions cut 6 bases from V and 0 bases from J, with 12 bases between. The CDR3 region is CASRYSGSSYNEQFF. The CDR3 coding sequence is TGTGCCAGCAGGTACTCGGGGAGCTCCTACAATGAGCAGTTCTTC. Supplemented by reference TRBV11-2 and TRBJ2-1, the full variable domain reads EAGVAQSPRYKIIEKRQSVAFWCNPISGHATLYWYQQILGQGPKLLIQFQNNGVVDDSQLPKDRFSAERLKGVDSTLKIQPAKLEDSAVYLCASRYSGSSYNEQFFGPGTRLTVL.

This chain links TRBV19 with TRBJ1-2, with D tentatively TRBD1 (5 bases). Trimming removed 9 bases at V and 4 bases at J, with 12 bases between. From germline, CDR1 is LNHDA and CDR2 SQIVND (reference sequence). The CDR3 length is 12 residues. The CDR3 loop reads CASKAGIYGYTF. For the CDR3, the DNA is TGTGCCAGCAAGGCAGGGATCTATGGCTACACCTTC.